This T cell receptor beta chain was captured by sequencing in a study of CD8 T cells in Susac syndrome. Trimming left V 5 bases short and J 1 base short, with 8 bases between. The length of the CDR3 is 13 residues. Reverse transcription of 0.5 to 1 ug RNA was carried out with random hexamers. Using its own MiXCR run on the immunoSEQ multiplex PCR reads, TCRdb lists one record per CDR3 protein. The sample has 150,000 to 200,000 distinct CDR3 sequences; approximately 94% are singletons. This TCR was sampled from a human donor with multiple sclerosis. Sequencing input: CD4+ T cells from PBMCs. The V gene is TRBV12-3 or TRBV12-4, the J gene TRBJ1-2; no firm D call. CDR3 nucleotide sequence: TGTGCCAGCAGTCGGGGAGATAACTATGGCTACACCTTC. It yields the protein CASSRGDNYGYTF.